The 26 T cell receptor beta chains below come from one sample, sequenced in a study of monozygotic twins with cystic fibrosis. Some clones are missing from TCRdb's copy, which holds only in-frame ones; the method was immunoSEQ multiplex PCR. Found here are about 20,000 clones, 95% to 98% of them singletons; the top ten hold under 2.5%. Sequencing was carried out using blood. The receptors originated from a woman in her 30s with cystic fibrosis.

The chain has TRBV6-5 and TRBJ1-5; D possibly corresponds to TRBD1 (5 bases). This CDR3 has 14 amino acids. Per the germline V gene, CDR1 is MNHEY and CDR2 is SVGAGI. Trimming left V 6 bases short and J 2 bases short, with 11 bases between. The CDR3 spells CASSRTGGNQPQHF. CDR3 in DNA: TGTGCCAGCAGCCGGACGGGGGGCAATCAGCCCCAGCATTTT.

CDR3 coding DNA: TGCGCCAGCAGCTTGGGGGCATTGGCCTATGGCTACACCTTC. It encodes CASSLGALAYGYTF. The chain uses TRBV5-1 and TRBJ1-2, with D uncertain. The ends were cut back, 0 bases at V and 4 bases at J, with 10 bases in the middle. The CDR3 runs 14 residues. CDR1 and CDR2 from the germline V gene are SGHRS and YFSETQ.

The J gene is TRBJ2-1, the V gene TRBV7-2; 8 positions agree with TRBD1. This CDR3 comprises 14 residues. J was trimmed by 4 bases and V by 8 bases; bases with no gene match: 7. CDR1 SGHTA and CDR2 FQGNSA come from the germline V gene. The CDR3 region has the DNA TGTGCCAGCCTCCCGGGACAGGCATACAATGAGCAGTTCTTC. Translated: CASLPGQAYNEQFF.

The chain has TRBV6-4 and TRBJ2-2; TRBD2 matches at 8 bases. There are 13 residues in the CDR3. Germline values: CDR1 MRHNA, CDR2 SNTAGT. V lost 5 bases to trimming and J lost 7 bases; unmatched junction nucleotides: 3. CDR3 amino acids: CASSPREGGELFF. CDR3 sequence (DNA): TGTGCCAGCAGTCCCCGGGAGGGCGGGGAGCTGTTTTTT.

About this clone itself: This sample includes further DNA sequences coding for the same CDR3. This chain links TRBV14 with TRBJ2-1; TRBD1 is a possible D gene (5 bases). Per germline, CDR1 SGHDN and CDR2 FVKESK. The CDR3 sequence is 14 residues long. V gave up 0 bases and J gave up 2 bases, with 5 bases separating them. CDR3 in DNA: TGTGCCAGCAGCCAAGACAGGGCCTACAATGAGCAGTTCTTC. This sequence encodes CASSQDRAYNEQFF. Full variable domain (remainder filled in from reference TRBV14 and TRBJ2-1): EAGVTQFPSHSVIEKGQTVTLRCDPISGHDNLYWYRRVMGKEIKFLLHFVKESKQDESGMPNNRFLAERTGGTYSTLKVQPAELEDSGVYFCASSQDRAYNEQFFGPGTRLTVL.

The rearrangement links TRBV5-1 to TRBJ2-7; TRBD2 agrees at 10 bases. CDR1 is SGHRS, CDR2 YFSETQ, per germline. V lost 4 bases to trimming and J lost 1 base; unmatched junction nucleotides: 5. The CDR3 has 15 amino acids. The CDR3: CASSPGLASSYEQYF. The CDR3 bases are TGCGCCAGCAGCCCGGGACTAGCGTCATCCTACGAGCAGTACTTC. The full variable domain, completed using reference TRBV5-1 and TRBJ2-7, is KAGVTQTPRYLIKTRGQQVTLSCSPISGHRSVSWYQQTPGQGLQFLFEYFSETQRNKGNFPGRFSGRQFSNSRSEMNVSTLELGDSALYLCASSPGLASSYEQYFGPGTRLTVT.

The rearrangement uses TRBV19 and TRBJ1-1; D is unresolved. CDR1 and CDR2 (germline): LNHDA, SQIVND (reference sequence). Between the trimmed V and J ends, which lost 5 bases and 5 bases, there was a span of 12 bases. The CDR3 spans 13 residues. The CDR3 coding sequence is TGTGCCAGTAGTGACGTGACGGGTACTGAAGCTTTCTTT. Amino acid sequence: CASSDVTGTEAFF. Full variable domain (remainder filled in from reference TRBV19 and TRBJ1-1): DGGITQSPKYLFRKEGQNVTLSCEQNLNHDAMYWYRQDPGQGLRLIYYSQIVNDFQKGDIAEGYSVSREKKESFPLTVTSAQKNPTAFYLCASSDVTGTEAFFGQGTRLTVV.

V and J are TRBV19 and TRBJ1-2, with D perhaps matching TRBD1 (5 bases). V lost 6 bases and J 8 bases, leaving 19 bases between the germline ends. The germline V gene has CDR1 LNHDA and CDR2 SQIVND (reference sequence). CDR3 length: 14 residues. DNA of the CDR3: TGTGCCAGTAGCATGAGAGGGGCCCTTGGAGGCTACACCTTC. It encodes CASSMRGALGGYTF. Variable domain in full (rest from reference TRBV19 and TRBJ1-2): DGGITQSPKYLFRKEGQNVTLSCEQNLNHDAMYWYRQDPGQGLRLIYYSQIVNDFQKGDIAEGYSVSREKKESFPLTVTSAQKNPTAFYLCASSMRGALGGYTFGSGTRLTVV.

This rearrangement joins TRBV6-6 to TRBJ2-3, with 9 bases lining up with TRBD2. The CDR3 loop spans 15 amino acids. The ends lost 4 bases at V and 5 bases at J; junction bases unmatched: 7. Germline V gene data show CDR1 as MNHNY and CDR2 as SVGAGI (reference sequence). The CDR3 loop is CASSFSGGGGDTQYF. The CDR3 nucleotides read TGTGCCAGCAGTTTTAGCGGGGGAGGGGGAGATACGCAGTATTTT.

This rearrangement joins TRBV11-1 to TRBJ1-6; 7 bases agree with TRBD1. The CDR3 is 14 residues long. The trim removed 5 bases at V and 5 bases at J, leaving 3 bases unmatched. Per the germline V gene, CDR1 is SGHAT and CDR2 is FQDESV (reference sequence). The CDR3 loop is CASSRTGNNSPLHF. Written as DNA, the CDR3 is TGTGCCAGCAGCCGGACAGGCAATAATTCACCCCTCCACTTT.

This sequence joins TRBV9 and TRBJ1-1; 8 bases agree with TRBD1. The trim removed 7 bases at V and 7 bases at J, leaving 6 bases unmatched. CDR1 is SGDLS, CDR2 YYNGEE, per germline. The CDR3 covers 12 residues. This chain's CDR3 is CASGGTGLEAFF. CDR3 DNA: TGTGCCAGCGGGGGGACAGGACTTGAAGCTTTCTTT.

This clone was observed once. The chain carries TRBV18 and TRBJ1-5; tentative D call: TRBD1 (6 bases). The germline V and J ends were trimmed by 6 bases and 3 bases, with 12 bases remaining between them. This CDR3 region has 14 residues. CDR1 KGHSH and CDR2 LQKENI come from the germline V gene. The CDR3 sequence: CASSPGHPNQPQHF. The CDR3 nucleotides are TGTGCCAGCTCCCCGGGACATCCCAATCAGCCCCAGCATTTT.

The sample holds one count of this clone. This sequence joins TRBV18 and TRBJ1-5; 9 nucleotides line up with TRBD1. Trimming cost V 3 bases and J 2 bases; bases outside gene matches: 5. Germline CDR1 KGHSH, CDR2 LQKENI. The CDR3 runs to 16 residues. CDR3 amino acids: CASSPTGGGRNQPQHF. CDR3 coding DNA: TGTGCCAGCTCACCTACAGGGGGCGGTCGCAATCAGCCCCAGCATTTT. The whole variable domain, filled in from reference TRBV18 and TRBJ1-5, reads NAGVMQNPRHLVRRRGQEARLRCSPMKGHSHVYWYRQLPEEGLKFMVYLQKENIIDESGMPKERFSAEFPKEGPSILRIQQVVRGDSAAYFCASSPTGGGRNQPQHFGDGTRLSIL.

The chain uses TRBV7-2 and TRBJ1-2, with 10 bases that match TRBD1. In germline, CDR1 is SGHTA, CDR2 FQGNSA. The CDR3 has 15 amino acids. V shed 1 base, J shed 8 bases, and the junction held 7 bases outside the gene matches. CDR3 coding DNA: TGTGCCAGCAGCTTAGGGGACAGGGGACTTGAGGGCTACACCTTC. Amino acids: CASSLGDRGLEGYTF.

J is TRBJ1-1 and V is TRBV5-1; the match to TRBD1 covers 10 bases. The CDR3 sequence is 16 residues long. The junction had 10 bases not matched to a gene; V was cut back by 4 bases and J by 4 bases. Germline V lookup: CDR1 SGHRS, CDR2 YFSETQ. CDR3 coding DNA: TGCGCCAGCAGCCCGGACAGGGGGAGACCGACCACTGAAGCTTTCTTT. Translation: CASSPDRGRPTTEAFF.

The CDR3 region has the DNA TGTGCCAGCAGCTTAGTCGTACTAGGGGGGAATGAAAAACTGTTTTTT. It encodes CASSLVVLGGNEKLFF. The chain employs TRBV7-4 and TRBJ1-4; possibly TRBD1 for D (6 bases). CDR1 is SGHVT and CDR2 is SQSDAQ in the germline V gene. The CDR3 loop spans 16 amino acids. V lost 1 base, J lost 5 bases, and 14 bases lay in between. The full variable domain, its missing parts supplied by reference TRBV7-4 and TRBJ1-4, is GAGVSQSPRYKVAKRGRDVALRCDSISGHVTLYWYRQTLGQGSEVLTYSQSDAQRDKSGRPSGRFSAERPERSVSTLKIQRTEQGDSAVYLCASSLVVLGGNEKLFFGSGTQLSVL.

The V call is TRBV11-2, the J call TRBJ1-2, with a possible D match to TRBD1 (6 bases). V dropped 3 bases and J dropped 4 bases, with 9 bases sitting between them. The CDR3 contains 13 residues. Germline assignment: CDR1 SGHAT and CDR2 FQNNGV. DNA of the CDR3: TGTGCCAGCAGCTTCGGGGGCATCTATGGCTACACCTTC. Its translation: CASSFGGIYGYTF.

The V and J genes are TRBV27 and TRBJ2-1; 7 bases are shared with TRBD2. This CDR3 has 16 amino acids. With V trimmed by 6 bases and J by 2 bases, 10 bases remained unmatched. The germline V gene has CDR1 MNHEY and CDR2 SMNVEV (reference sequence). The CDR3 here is CASSRSAGLTYNEQFF. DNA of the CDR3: TGTGCCAGCAGCCGATCCGCGGGACTAACCTACAATGAGCAGTTCTTC.

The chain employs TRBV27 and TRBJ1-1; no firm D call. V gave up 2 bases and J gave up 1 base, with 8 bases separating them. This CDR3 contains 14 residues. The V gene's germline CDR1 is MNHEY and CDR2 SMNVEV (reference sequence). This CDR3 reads CASSLVDANTEAFF. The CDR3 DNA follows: TGTGCCAGCAGTTTAGTCGACGCGAACACTGAAGCTTTCTTT.

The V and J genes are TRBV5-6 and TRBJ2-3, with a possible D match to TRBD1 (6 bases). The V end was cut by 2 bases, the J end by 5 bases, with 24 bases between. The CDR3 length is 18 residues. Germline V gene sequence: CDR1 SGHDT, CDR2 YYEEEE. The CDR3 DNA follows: TGTGCCAGCAGCTTAGGGACAAGACTGATATCCCCCCGAGATACGCAGTATTTT. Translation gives CASSLGTRLISPRDTQYF.

The CDR3 here is CASSDTGKVRDGYTF. DNA for the CDR3: TGTGCCAGCAGCGACACAGGGAAGGTTCGGGATGGCTACACCTTC. The chain recombines TRBV27 with TRBJ1-2, with D maybe TRBD1 (6 bases). The CDR3 contains 15 residues. CDR1 is MNHEY and CDR2 is SMNVEV in the germline V gene (reference sequence). The V end was cut by 6 bases, the J end by 6 bases, with 20 bases between.

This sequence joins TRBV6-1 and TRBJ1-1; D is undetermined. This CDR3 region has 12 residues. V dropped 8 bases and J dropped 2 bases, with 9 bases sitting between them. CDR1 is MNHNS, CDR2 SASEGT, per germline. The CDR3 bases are TGTGCCAGCGGTAGGCATAACACTGAAGCTTTCTTT. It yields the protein CASGRHNTEAFF.

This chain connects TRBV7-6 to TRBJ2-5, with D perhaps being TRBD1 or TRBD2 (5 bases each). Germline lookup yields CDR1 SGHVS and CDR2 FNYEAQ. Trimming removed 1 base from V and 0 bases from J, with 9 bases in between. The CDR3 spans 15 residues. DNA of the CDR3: TGTGCCAGCAGCTTAGTCGGGGCGTACCAAGAGACCCAGTACTTC. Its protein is CASSLVGAYQETQYF. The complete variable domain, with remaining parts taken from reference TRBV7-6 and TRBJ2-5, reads GAGVSQSPRYKVTKRGQDVALRCDPISGHVSLYWYRQALGQGPEFLTYFNYEAQQDKSGLPNDRFSAERPEGSISTLTIQRTEQRDSAMYRCASSLVGAYQETQYFGPGTRLLVL.

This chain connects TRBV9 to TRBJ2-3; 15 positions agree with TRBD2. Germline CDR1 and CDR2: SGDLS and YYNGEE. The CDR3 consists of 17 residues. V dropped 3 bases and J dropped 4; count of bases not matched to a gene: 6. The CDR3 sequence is CASSERTSGGASDTQYF. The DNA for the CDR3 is TGTGCCAGCAGCGAGCGGACTAGCGGGGGGGCGTCAGATACGCAGTATTTT.

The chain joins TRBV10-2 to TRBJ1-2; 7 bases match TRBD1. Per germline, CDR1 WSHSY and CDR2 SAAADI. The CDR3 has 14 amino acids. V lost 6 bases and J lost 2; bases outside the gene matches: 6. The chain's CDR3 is CASRDPTGNYGYTF. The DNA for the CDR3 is TGCGCCAGCAGGGACCCGACAGGGAACTATGGCTACACCTTC.

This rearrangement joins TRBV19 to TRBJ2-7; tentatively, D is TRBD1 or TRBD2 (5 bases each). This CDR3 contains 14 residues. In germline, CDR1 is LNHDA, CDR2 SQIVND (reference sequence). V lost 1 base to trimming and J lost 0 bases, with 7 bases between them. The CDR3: CASSIAGASYEQYF. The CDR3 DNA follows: TGTGCCAGTAGTATAGCCGGGGCCTCCTACGAGCAGTACTTC.